The rows below give T cell receptor beta chains drawn from one sample of a study of cytomegalovirus exposure and HLA in healthy donors. Produced via immunoSEQ multiplex PCR; TCRdb's table is partial and in-frame only. The sample records 95,000 to 100,000 clones, roughly four fifths being singletons. Sample: PBMCs. The receptors were gathered from a man aged 45-65 years in good health and CMV-seronegative. Each CDR3 is given with its conserved first and last residue. A D gene is named only where the DNA matches it firmly. The size field is filled for only some rows; it gives once, few, many or a size class.

J,V,D,size,DNA,CDR3
TRBJ1-5,TRBV18,TRBD1,.,TGTGCCAGCTCACGAGGGACAGGAGAGAATCAGCCCCAGCATTTT,CASSRGTGENQPQHF
TRBJ2-1,TRBV4-2,TRBD1,.,TGTGCCAGCAGCCAAGGTGCGAGACAGGGGAGGCATGAGCAGTTCTTC,CASSQGARQGRHEQFF
TRBJ1-1,TRBV27,.,.,TGTGCCAGCAGCCGGGGGTCTAGGGGCACTGAAGCTTTCTTT,CASSRGSRGTEAFF
TRBJ2-7,TRBV23-1,.,few,TGCGCCAGCAGCAAACCTGAATTGAGGTCCTACGAGCAGTACTTC,CASSKPELRSYEQYF
TRBJ1-4,TRBV6-1,TRBD1,.,TGTGCCAGCAGTGAAGGGAACAGGGGTTGGGAAAAACTGTTTTTT,CASSEGNRGWEKLFF
TRBJ2-2,TRBV5-1,TRBD1,.,TGCGCCAGCACCTTGGGACAGCTGAACACCGGGGAGCTGTTTTTT,CASTLGQLNTGELFF
TRBJ1-2,TRBV7-9,TRBD1,once,TGTGCCAGCGTCAGGACAGGGGGTGGATATGGCTACACCTTC,CASVRTGGGYGYTF
TRBJ1-1,TRBV29-1,.,.,TGCAGCGTCCACGGACTGATGAACACTGAAGCTTTCTTT,CSVHGLMNTEAFF
TRBJ1-1,TRBV7-8,.,.,TGTGCCAGCAGCCCGGGACAAACCTTAGCAGCTTTCTTT,CASSPGQTLAAFF
TRBJ1-2,TRBV4-1,TRBD1,.,TGCGCCAGCAGCCAAGATACAGGGGGCTTTGGCTACACCTTC,CASSQDTGGFGYTF
TRBJ1-1,TRBV6-5,.,.,TGTGCCAGCAGTTCCCTATTGGTAGCTTTCTTT,CASSSLLVAFF
TRBJ2-1,TRBV6-1,.,.,TGTGCCAGCAGTGCCCTCAGGGTCAAGTCCTACAATGAGCAGTTCTTC,CASSALRVKSYNEQFF
TRBJ2-7,TRBV7-9,.,.,TGTTCCAGCAGCTTAGATCCGGGGTCCTACGAGCAGTACTTC,CSSSLDPGSYEQYF
TRBJ1-2,TRBV6-1,.,.,TGTGCCAGCAGTGATCGGAAGGGGGACGGCCTTTATGGCTACACCTTC,CASSDRKGDGLYGYTF
TRBJ2-6,TRBV28,.,few,TGTGCCAGCAGCCGTGACAGCTCTGGGGCCAACGTCCTGACTTTC,CASSRDSSGANVLTF
TRBJ1-5,TRBV18,.,once,TGTGCCAGCTCATCTCGGCCGGGTGATCAGCCCCAGCATTTT,CASSSRPGDQPQHF
TRBJ2-1,TRBV4-3,TRBD1,few,TGCGCCAGCAGCGAACAGGGGCCCCCTGGAAATGAGCAGTTCTTC,CASSEQGPPGNEQFF
TRBJ1-2,TRBV7-3,.,.,TGTGCCAGCAGCTTAAATGGAGGGGACGGCTACACCTTC,CASSLNGGDGYTF
TRBJ2-5,TRBV29-1,TRBD2,.,TGCAGCGTGGGGACTAGTGGGGAAGAGACCCAGTACTTC,CSVGTSGEETQYF
TRBJ2-2,TRBV28,.,.,TGTGCCAGTACCGGGACAATTAGGACCGGGGAGCTGTTTTTT,CASTGTIRTGELFF
TRBJ2-2,TRBV10-3,.,.,TGTGCCATCAGTGAGGGCCAGAACACCGGGGAGCTGTTTTTT,CAISEGQNTGELFF
TRBJ2-3,TRBV5-1,.,.,TGCGCCAGCAGCTTGGAGGGGTATGACACAGATACGCAGTATTTT,CASSLEGYDTDTQYF
TRBJ2-1,TRBV28,TRBD1,.,TGTGCCACCCGAGGACAGGTTTACAATGAGCAGTTCTTC,CATRGQVYNEQFF
TRBJ2-3,TRBV4-3,TRBD2,.,TGCGCCAGCAGCCAACAAGATCTAGCGGGAGTCGGCGATACGCAGTATTTT,CASSQQDLAGVGDTQYF
TRBJ1-2,TRBV2,TRBD1,.,TGTGCCAGCAGTCTTCACCCACAGGGGGGGCGCACCTTC,CASSLHPQGGRTF
TRBJ1-1,TRBV9,.,.,TGTGCCAGCAGCGTAGGCCTGGGGCAGGGCCGCAACACTGAAGCTTTCTTT,CASSVGLGQGRNTEAFF
TRBJ2-3,TRBV30,TRBD1,.,TGTGCCTGGAGTGTAGGGGGCGTCTCTAGCACAGATACGCAGTATTTT,CAWSVGGVSSTDTQYF
TRBJ2-7,TRBV5-1,TRBD1,.,TGCGCCAGCAGTTGGGCGGGGGACAGGGTTGGAGAGCAGTACTTC,CASSWAGDRVGEQYF
TRBJ1-2,TRBV30,.,.,TGTGCCTGGAGTGTACGGGGTGTGGAAATCTATGGCTACACCTTC,CAWSVRGVEIYGYTF
TRBJ2-7,TRBV5-4,.,.,TGTGCCAGCAGCTTGGGTGCAGGGAACTCCTACGAGCAGTACTTC,CASSLGAGNSYEQYF
TRBJ2-7,TRBV5-6,TRBD1,.,TGTGCCAGCAGCCCAGGGACAGGGAAAAACTACGAGCAGTACTTC,CASSPGTGKNYEQYF
TRBJ2-5,TRBV7-2,TRBD2,.,TGTGCCAGCAGCCCGAGGAGCGGGATAGGGGAGACCCAGTACTTC,CASSPRSGIGETQYF
TRBJ2-5,TRBV7-2,.,.,TGTGCCAGCAGCTTTCAGACGGGGGAGACCCAGTACTTC,CASSFQTGETQYF
TRBJ2-1,TRBV28,.,.,TGTGCCAGCAGTTTTCAGGGGATTAGGGCCAACAATGAGCAGTTCTTC,CASSFQGIRANNEQFF
TRBJ2-3,TRBV2,.,.,TGTGCCAGCAGTGGGGACATAGGGAGCACAGATACGCAGTATTTT,CASSGDIGSTDTQYF
TRBJ2-1,TRBV30,TRBD2,.,TGTGCCCGAACTGGCGGGAGGGGGAATGAGCAGTTCTTC,CARTGGRGNEQFF
TRBJ2-2,TRBV6-5,.,once,TGTGCCAGCACCTTGCGGGCCTCCCACACCGGGGAGCTGTTTTTT,CASTLRASHTGELFF
TRBJ2-7,TRBV4-3,TRBD2,once,TGCGCCAGCAGCCCGTTAGCGGGAGGCTTCTACGAGCAGTACTTC,CASSPLAGGFYEQYF
TRBJ2-5,TRBV5-5,.,.,TGTGCCAGCAGCTACAGCCTTCAAGAGACCCAGTACTTC,CASSYSLQETQYF
TRBJ2-3,TRBV2,TRBD2,medium-sized,TGTGCCAGCAGGGGAGAGGCGGGAGAGGATACGCAGTATTTT,CASRGEAGEDTQYF
TRBJ2-3,TRBV28,.,.,TGTGCCAGCAGTGTGCGGGGATCCGGCACAGATACGCAGTATTTT,CASSVRGSGTDTQYF
TRBJ2-7,TRBV19,.,.,TGTGCCAGTAGTAAGGACAGCTTTACCTACGAGCAGTACTTC,CASSKDSFTYEQYF
TRBJ2-2,TRBV15,TRBD2,.,TGTGCCACCAGCAGCCTCCGGGGGGCCGGGGAGCTGTTTTTT,CATSSLRGAGELFF
TRBJ1-1,TRBV29-1,.,once,TGCAGCGTTGGGCAGGTTCAGGGGAACACTGAAGCTTTCTTT,CSVGQVQGNTEAFF
TRBJ2-1,TRBV9,.,few,TGTGCCAGCAGCGTAGAGGGGGTTGGCTCCTACAATGAGCAGTTCTTC,CASSVEGVGSYNEQFF
TRBJ1-3,TRBV6-5,TRBD1,few,TGTGCCAGCAGCTTTAAACAGGGGGCTGGAAACACCATATATTTT,CASSFKQGAGNTIYF
TRBJ2-7,TRBV7-9,.,.,TGTGCCAGCAGCTTAGACGGTCCCGAGCAGTACTTC,CASSLDGPEQYF
TRBJ1-4,TRBV5-1,TRBD1,.,TGCGCCAGCAGGGGACAGCTTGCAACTAATGAAAAACTGTTTTTT,CASRGQLATNEKLFF
TRBJ2-5,TRBV30,.,many,TGTGCCTGGAGTCCTGGAGGGGCGCGGGAGACCCAGTACTTC,CAWSPGGARETQYF
TRBJ1-5,TRBV29-1,.,.,TGCAGCGCCCGAACCCAGGGAAAGGGTCAGCCCCAGCATTTT,CSARTQGKGQPQHF
TRBJ1-4,TRBV9,.,.,TGTGCCAGCAGCGTCACAGGGTTCGATGAAAAACTGTTTTTT,CASSVTGFDEKLFF
TRBJ2-2,TRBV5-6,TRBD1,once,TGTGCCAGCAGCTTGGGACAGGGGGCTTTCGGGGAGCTGTTTTTT,CASSLGQGAFGELFF
TRBJ2-7,TRBV5-5,.,.,TGTGCCAGCAGCTTGGAGGGGGGGTTCTACGAGCAGTACTTC,CASSLEGGFYEQYF
TRBJ2-7,TRBV28,TRBD2,.,TGTGCCAGCATGCGGGGGAGCGAGCAGTACTTC,CASMRGSEQYF
TRBJ2-7,TRBV9,TRBD2,.,TGTGCCAGCAGCGTAGCTGGGGCGGGAGCTGACGAGCAGTACTTC,CASSVAGAGADEQYF
TRBJ2-3,TRBV18,TRBD2,.,TGTGCCAGCTCACCAAAATCGGTAGCGGGATTTTCAGATACGCAGTATTTT,CASSPKSVAGFSDTQYF
TRBJ2-3,TRBV19,TRBD2,.,TGTGCCAGTAGTGCAGCCCAGATTAGCGGGGGAAGCACAGATACGCAGTATTTT,CASSAAQISGGSTDTQYF
TRBJ2-3,TRBV5-1,TRBD2,few,TGCGCCAGCAGCTTGGGACTAGCGAGCACAGATACGCAGTATTTT,CASSLGLASTDTQYF
TRBJ1-1,TRBV28,TRBD1,.,TGTGCCAGCAGTTTACCAGGGGGCCGGACCTATATGAACACTGAAGCTTTCTTT,CASSLPGGRTYMNTEAFF